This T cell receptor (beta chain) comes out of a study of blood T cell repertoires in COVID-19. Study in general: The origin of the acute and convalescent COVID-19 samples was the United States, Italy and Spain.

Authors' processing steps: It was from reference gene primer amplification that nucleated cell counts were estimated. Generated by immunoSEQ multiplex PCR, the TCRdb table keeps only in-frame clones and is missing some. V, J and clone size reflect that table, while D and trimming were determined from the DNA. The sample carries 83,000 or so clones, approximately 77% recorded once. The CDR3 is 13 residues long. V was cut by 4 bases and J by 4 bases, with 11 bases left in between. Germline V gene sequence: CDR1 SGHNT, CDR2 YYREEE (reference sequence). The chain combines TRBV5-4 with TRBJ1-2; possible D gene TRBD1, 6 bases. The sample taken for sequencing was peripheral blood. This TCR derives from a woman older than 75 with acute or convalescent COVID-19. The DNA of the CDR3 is TGTGCCAGCAGCCAAGGACAGAGCTATGGCTACACCTTC. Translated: CASSQGQSYGYTF.